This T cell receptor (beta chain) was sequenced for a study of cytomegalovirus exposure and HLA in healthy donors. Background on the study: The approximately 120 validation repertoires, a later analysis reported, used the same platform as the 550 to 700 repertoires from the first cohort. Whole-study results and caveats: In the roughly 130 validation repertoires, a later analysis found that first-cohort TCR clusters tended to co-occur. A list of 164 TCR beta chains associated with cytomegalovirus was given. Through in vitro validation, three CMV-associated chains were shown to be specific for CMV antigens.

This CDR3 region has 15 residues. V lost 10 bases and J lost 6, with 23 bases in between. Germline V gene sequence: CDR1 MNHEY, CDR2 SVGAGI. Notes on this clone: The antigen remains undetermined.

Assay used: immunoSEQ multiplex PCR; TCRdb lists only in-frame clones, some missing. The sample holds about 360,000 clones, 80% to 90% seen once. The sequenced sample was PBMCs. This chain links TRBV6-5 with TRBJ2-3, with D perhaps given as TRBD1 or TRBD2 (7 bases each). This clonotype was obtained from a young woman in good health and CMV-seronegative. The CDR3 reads CATRGDRGVVDTQYF. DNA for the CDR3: TGTGCCACCAGGGGGGATCGGGGGGTGGTGGATACGCAGTATTTT.